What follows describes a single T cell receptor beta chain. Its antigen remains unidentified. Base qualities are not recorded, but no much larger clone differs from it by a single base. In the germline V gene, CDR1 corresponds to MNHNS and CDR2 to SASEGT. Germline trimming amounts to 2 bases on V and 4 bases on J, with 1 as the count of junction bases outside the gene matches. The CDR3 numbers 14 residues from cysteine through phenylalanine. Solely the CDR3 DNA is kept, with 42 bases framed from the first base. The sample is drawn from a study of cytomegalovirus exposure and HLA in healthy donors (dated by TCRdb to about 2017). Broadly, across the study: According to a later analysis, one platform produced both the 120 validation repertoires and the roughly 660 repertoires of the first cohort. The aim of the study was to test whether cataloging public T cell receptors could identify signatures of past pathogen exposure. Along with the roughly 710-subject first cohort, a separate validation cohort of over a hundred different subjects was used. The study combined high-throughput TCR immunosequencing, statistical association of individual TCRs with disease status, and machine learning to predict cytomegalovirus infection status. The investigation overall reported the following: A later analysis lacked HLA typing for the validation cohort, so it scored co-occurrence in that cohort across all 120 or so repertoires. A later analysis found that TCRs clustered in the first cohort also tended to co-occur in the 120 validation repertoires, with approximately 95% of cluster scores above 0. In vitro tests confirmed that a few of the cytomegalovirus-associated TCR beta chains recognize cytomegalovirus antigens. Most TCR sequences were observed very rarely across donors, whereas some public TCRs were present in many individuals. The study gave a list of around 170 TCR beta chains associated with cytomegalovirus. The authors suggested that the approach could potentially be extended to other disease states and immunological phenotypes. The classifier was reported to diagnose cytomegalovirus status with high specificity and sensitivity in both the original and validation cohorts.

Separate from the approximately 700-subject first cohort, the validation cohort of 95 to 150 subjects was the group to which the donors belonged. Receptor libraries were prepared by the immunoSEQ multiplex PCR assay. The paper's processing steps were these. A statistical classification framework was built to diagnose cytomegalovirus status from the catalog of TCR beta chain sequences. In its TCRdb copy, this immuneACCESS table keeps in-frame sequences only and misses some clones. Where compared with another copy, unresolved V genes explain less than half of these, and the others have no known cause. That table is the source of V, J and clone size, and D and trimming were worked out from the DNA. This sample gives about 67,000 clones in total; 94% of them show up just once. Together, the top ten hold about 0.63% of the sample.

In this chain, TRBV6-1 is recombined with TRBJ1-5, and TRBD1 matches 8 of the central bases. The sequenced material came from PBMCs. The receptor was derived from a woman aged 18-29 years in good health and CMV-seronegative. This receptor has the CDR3 CASSENRGNQPQHF. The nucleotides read TGTGCCAGCAGTGAAAACAGGGGGAATCAGCCCCAGCATTTT.